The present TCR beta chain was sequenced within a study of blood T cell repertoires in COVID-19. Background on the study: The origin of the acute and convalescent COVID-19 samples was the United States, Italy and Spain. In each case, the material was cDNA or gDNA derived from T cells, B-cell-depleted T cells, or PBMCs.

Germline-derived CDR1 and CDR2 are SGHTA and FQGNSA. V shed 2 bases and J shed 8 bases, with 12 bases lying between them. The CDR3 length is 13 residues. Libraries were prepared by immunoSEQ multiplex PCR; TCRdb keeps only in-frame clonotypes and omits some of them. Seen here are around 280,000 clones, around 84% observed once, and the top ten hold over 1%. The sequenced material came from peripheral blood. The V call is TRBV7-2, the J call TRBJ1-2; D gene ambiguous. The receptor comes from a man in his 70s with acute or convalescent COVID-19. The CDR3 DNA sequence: TGTGCCAGCAGCTTAAGCCGCTTTCGAGGCTACACCTTC. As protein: CASSLSRFRGYTF.